The clone carrying this T cell receptor (beta chain) was detected ten times or more. These data originate in a study of metastatic and nonmetastatic thyroid tumors. No patient received treatment before thyroid surgery. The CDR3 consists of 15 residues. Trimming stripped 5 bases from V and 2 bases from J, with 12 bases between. The authors' processing: The study took CDR3 differences across clinicopathological groups and made a distant-metastasis classifier for papillary thyroid cancer from them. MiXCR re-clonotyped the PCR reads for TCRdb. V and J calls and clone size were set by TCRdb, not the authors. Among 25,000 to 35,000 clones, around a quarter were seen once, and the ten largest hold less than 9.5%.

The V and J genes are TRBV12-3 or TRBV12-4 and TRBJ1-4; no definite D call. The specimen was blood. This receptor was taken from a female donor with papillary thyroid cancer or a benign thyroid nodule (not recorded which). Some clones in this sample may be carry-over from other donors' samples. Here the CDR3 DNA reads TGTGCCAGCAGTGAGACGGAGGGCACTAATGAAAAACTGTTTTTT. Translation: CASSETEGTNEKLFF.